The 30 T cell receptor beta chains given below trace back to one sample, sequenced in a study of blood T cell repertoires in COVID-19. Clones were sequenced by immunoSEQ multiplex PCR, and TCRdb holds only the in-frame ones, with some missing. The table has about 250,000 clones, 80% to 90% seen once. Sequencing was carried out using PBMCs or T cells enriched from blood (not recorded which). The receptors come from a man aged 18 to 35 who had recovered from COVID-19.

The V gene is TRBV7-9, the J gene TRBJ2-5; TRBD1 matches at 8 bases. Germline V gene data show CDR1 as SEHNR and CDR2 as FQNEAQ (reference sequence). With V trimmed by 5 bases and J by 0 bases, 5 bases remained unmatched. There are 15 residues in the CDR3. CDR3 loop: CASSPGQGYQETQYF. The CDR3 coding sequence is TGTGCCAGCAGCCCCGGACAGGGATACCAAGAGACCCAGTACTTC.

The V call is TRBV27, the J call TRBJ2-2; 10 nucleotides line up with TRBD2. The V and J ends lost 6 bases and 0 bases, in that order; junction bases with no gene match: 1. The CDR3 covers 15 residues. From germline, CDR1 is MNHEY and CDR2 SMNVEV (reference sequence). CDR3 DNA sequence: TGTGCCAGCAGAACTAGCGGGACGAACACCGGGGAGCTGTTTTTT. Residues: CASRTSGTNTGELFF.

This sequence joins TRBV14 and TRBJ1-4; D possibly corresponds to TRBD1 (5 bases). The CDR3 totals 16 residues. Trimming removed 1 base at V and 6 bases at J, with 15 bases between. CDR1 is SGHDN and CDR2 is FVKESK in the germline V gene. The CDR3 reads CASSQAHRTPDEKLFF. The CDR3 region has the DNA TGTGCCAGCAGCCAAGCGCACAGGACACCCGATGAAAAACTGTTTTTT.

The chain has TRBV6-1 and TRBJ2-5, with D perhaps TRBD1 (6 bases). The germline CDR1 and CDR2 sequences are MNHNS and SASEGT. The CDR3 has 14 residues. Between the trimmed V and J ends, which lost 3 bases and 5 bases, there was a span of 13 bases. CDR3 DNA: TGTGCCAGCAGTGATTTGGGGGCCGGGGAGACCCAGTACTTC. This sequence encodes CASSDLGAGETQYF.

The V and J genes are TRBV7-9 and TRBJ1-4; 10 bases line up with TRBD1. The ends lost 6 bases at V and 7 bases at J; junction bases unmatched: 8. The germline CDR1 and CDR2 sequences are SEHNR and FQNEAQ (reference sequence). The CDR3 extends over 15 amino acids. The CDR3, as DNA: TGTGCCAGCAGTCGACAGGGGGCGGACGTTGAAAAACTGTTTTTT. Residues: CASSRQGADVEKLFF.

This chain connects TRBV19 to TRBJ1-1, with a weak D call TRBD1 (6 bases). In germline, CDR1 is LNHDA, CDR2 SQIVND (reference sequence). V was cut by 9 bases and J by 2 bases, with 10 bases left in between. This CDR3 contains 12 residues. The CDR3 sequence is CARKQGNTEAFF. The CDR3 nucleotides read TGTGCCAGGAAACAGGGTAACACTGAAGCTTTCTTT.

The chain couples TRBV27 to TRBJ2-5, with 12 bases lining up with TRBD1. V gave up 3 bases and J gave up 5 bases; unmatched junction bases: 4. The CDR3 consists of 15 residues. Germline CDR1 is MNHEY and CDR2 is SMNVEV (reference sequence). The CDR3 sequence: CASSFGTGGRETQYF. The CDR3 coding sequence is TGTGCCAGCAGTTTCGGGACAGGGGGCCGGGAGACCCAGTACTTC.

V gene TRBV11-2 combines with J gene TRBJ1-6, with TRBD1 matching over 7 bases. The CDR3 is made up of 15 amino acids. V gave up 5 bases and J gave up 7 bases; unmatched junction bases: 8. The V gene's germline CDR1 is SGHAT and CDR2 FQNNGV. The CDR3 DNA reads TGTGCCAGCAGCCGACAGGGAAGGTGGAATTCACCCCTCCACTTT. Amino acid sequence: CASSRQGRWNSPLHF.

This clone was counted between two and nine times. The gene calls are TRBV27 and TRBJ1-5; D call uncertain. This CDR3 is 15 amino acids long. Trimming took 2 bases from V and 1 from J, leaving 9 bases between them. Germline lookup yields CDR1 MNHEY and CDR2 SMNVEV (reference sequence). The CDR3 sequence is CASSLARHSNQPQHF. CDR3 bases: TGTGCCAGCAGTTTAGCCAGGCACAGCAATCAGCCCCAGCATTTT.

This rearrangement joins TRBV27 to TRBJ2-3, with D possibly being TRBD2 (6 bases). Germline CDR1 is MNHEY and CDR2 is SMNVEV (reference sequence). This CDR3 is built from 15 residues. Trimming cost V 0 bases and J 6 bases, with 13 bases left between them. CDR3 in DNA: TGTGCCAGCAGTTTATCTTTACTAGCATCGGATACGCAGTATTTT. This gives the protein CASSLSLLASDTQYF.

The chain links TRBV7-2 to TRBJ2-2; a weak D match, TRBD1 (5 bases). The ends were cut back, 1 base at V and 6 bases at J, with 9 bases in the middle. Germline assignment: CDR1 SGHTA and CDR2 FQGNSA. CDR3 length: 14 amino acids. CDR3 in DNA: TGTGCCAGCAGCTTAGGAGCAGGGCCCGGGGAGCTGTTTTTT. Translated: CASSLGAGPGELFF.

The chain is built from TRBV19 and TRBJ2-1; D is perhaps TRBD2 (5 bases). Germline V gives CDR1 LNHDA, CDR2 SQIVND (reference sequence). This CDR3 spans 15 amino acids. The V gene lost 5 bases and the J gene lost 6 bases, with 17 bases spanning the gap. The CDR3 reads CASSPQRGPGNEQFF. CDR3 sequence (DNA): TGTGCCAGTAGTCCCCAGAGAGGGCCCGGCAATGAGCAGTTCTTC.

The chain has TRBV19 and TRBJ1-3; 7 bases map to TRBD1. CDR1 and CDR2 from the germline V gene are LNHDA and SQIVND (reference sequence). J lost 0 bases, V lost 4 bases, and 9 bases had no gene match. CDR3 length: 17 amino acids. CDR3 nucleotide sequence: TGTGCCAGTAGTAGAGGGACAGCCGGGAGCTCTGGAAACACCATATATTTT. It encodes CASSRGTAGSSGNTIYF.

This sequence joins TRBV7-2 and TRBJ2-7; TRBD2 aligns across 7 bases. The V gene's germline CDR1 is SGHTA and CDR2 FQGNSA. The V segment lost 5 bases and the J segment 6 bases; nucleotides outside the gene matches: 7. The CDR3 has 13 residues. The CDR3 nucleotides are TGTGCCAGCAGCCCGGGACTACGCGGCGAGCAGTACTTC. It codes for CASSPGLRGEQYF.

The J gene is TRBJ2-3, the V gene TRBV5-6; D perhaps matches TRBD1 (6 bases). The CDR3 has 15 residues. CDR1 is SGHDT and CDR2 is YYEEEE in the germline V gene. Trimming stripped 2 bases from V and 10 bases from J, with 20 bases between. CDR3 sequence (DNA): TGTGCCAGCAGCTTAGGACAGTCGGCAAGTCGGCCGCAGTATTTT. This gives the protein CASSLGQSASRPQYF.

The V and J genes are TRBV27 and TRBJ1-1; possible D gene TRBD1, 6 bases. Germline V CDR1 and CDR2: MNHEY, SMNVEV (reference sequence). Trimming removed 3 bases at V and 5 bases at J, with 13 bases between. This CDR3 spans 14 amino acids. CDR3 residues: CASSFSRGWTEAFF. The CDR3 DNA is TGTGCCAGCAGTTTCTCCAGGGGCTGGACTGAAGCTTTCTTT.

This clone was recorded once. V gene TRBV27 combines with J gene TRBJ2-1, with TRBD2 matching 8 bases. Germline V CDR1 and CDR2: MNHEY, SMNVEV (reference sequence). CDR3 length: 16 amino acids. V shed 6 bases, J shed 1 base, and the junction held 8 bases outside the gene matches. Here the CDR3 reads CASRKSGRGSYNEQFF. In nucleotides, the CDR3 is TGTGCCAGCAGAAAGAGCGGGAGAGGTTCCTACAATGAGCAGTTCTTC.

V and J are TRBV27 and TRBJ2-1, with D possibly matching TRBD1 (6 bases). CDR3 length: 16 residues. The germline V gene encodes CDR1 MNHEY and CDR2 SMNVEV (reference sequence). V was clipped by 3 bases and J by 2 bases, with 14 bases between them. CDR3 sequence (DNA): TGTGCCAGCAGTTTGTTGTTGGGGGCCCCCTACAATGAGCAGTTCTTC. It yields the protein CASSLLLGAPYNEQFF.

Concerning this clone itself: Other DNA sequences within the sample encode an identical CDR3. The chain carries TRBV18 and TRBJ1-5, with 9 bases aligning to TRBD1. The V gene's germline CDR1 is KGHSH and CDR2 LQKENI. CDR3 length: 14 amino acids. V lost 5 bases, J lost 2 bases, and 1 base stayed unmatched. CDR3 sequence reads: CASSTGGGNQPQHF. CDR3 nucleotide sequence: TGTGCCAGCTCAACAGGGGGCGGCAATCAGCCCCAGCATTTT.

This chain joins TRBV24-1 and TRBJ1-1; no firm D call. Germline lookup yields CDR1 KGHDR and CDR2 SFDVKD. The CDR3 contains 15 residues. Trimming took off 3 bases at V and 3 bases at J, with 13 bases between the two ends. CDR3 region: CATSDGRGGHTEAFF. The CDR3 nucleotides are TGTGCCACCAGTGATGGGCGGGGTGGACACACTGAAGCTTTCTTT.

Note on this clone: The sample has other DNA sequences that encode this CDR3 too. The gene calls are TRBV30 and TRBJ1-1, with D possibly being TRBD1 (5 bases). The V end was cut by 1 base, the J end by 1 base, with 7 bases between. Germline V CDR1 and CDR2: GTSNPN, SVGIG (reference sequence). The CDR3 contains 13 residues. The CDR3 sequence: CAWSGQGNTEAFF. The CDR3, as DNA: TGTGCCTGGAGTGGGCAGGGGAACACTGAAGCTTTCTTT.

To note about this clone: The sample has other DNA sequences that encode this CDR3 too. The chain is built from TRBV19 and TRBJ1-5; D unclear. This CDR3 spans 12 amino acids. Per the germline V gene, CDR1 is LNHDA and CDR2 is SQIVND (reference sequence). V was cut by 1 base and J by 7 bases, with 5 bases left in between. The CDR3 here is CASSIGGQPQHF. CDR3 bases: TGTGCCAGTAGTATAGGCGGACAGCCCCAGCATTTT.

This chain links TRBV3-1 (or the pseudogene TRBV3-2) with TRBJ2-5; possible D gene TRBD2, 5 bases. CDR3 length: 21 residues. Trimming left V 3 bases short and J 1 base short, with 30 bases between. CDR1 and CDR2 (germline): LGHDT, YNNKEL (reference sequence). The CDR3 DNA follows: TGTGCCAGCAGCCATAAATGGCGACCGGGTACGGGAAACCAACCCCAAGAGACCCAGTACTTC. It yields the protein CASSHKWRPGTGNQPQETQYF.

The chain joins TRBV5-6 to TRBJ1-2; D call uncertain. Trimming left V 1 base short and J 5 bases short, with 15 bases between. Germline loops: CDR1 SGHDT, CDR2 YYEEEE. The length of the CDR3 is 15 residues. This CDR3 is CASSLLRDWEYGYTF. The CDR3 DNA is TGTGCCAGCAGCTTGTTGCGGGATTGGGAGTATGGCTACACCTTC. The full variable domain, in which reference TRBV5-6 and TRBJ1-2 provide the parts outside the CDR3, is DAGVTQSPTHLIKTRGQQVTLRCSPKSGHDTVSWYQQALGQGPQFIFQYYEEEERQRGNFPDRFSGHQFPNYSSELNVNALLLGDSALYLCASSLLRDWEYGYTFGSGTRLTVV.

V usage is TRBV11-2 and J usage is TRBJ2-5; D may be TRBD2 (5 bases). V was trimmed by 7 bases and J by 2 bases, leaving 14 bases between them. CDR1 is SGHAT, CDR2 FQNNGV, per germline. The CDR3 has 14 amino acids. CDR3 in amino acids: CASTGVAKQETQYF. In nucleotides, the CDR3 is TGTGCCAGCACCGGAGTAGCGAAACAAGAGACCCAGTACTTC. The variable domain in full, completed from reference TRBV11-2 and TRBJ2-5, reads EAGVAQSPRYKIIEKRQSVAFWCNPISGHATLYWYQQILGQGPKLLIQFQNNGVVDDSQLPKDRFSAERLKGVDSTLKIQPAKLEDSAVYLCASTGVAKQETQYFGPGTRLLVL.

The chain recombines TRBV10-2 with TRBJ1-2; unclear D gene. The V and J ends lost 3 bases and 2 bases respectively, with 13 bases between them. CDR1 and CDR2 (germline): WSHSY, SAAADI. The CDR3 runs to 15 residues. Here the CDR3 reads CASSDYPVENYGYTF. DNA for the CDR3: TGCGCCAGCAGTGACTACCCAGTGGAGAACTATGGCTACACCTTC.

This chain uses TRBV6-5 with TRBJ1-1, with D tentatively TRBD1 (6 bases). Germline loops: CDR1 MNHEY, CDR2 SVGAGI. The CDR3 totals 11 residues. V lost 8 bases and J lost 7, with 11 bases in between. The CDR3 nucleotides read TGTGCCAGCCGGGAGGACAGTGAAGCTTTCTTT. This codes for CASREDSEAFF.

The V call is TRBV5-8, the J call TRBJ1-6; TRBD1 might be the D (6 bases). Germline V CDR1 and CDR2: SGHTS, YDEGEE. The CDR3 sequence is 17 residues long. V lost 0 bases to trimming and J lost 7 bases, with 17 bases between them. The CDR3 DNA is TGTGCCAGCAGCTTGGCCATAGATCCAGGGGCCAATTCACCCCTCCACTTT. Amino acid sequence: CASSLAIDPGANSPLHF.

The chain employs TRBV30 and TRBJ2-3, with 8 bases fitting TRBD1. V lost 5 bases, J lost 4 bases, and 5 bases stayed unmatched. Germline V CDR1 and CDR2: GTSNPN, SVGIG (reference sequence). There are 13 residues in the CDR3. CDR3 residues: CAWSGQGPDTQYF. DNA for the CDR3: TGTGCCTGGTCCGGACAGGGTCCAGATACGCAGTATTTT.

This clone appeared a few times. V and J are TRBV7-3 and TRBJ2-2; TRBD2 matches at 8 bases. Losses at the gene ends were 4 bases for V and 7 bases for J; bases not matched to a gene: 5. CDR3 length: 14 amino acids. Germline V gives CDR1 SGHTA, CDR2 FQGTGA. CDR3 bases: TGTGCCAGCAGCTCGGGACTAGTAAACGGGGAGCTGTTTTTT. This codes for CASSSGLVNGELFF.